This T cell receptor beta chain was sequenced during a study of blood T cell repertoires in COVID-19. Overall study: The United States, Italy and Spain were the sources of the acute and convalescent COVID-19 samples. The analysed material was cDNA or gDNA that came from T cells, B-cell-depleted T cells, or PBMCs.

The CDR3 spans 14 residues. V was cut by 4 bases and J by 5 bases, with 13 bases left in between. Germline V gene sequence: CDR1 SGHRS, CDR2 YFSETQ. Under the authors' procedure: Scientists estimated how many nucleated cells there were by amplifying reference gene primers. Data came from immunoSEQ multiplex PCR; TCRdb stores just in-frame clones and leaves some out. Clonal size and the V and J genes are those of that table, whereas D and trimming came from the DNA. The sample contains about 400,000 clones, 88% of which appear only once. Cohorts were based on clinical histories the participants reported.

The receptor was derived from a woman aged 40 to 49 with acute COVID-19. This sequence joins TRBV5-1 and TRBJ2-1; weak D call: TRBD2 (6 bases). Material for sequencing was PBMCs or T cells enriched from blood (not recorded which). CDR3 bases: TGCGCCAGCAGCCCCGGGACTCCGAACAATGAGCAGTTCTTC. Protein product: CASSPGTPNNEQFF.